Shown below are 14 T cell receptor beta chains from a single sample sequenced in a study of cytomegalovirus exposure and HLA in healthy donors (dated by TCRdb to about 2017). The library relied on the immunoSEQ multiplex PCR assay. A mixture of 60 forward primers for TCR Vbeta segments and 13 reverse primers for TCR Jbeta segments was used in the multiplex PCR. Imported from immuneACCESS, the table was reduced by TCRdb to in-frame sequences with V and J called. These copies leave out some clones; in studies compared against another copy, an unresolved V gene accounts for under half, and the cause of the remainder is not known. This sample lists some 150,000 clones; roughly 73% were detected once. The ten largest account for approximately 15% of the sample. The material sequenced was PBMCs. The source of these receptors is a human donor in good health.

This clone was detected only a few times. The rearrangement uses TRBV28 and TRBJ1-1, with TRBD1 identical over 7 bases. V shed 7 bases, J shed 5 bases, and the junction held 7 bases outside the gene matches. The CDR3 has 13 amino acids. The germline CDR1 and CDR2 sequences are MDHEN and SYDVKM. The chain's CDR3 is CASIPGGLTEAFF. In nucleotides, the CDR3 is TGTGCCAGCATCCCAGGGGGATTGACTGAAGCTTTCTTT.

This clone showed up just once. The junction does not match germline at one end; this may be a read error. V gene TRBV7-7 combines with J gene TRBJ2-1; 11 positions match TRBD2. Germline V gene lookup returns CDR1 SSHAT and CDR2 FNYEAQ (reference sequence). The CDR3 loop spans 19 amino acids. Here the CDR3 reads CASSRMTSGATVDGDEQFF. In DNA, the CDR3 is TGTGCTAGCAGCCGAATGACTAGCGGGGCAACGGTGGACGGTGATGAGCAGTTCTTC.

J is TRBJ2-7 and V is TRBV5-8, with D maybe TRBD1 (6 bases). The CDR3 has 16 amino acids. The V end was cut by 0 bases, the J end by 0 bases, with 13 bases between. CDR1 and CDR2 from the germline V gene are SGHTS and YDEGEE. DNA of the CDR3: TGTGCCAGCAGCTTGGGGGTAGGGGGTCCCTCCTACGAGCAGTACTTC. Protein: CASSLGVGGPSYEQYF. Using reference TRBV5-8 and TRBJ2-7 for the parts outside the CDR3, the full variable domain is EAGVTQSPTHLIKTRGQQATLRCSPISGHTSVYWYQQALGLGLQFLLWYDEGEERNRGNFPPRFSGRQFPNYSSELNVNALELEDSALYLCASSLGVGGPSYEQYFGPGTRLTVT.

This chain uses TRBV15 with TRBJ2-1, with TRBD2 matching over 10 bases. The CDR3 consists of 15 residues. The V gene end was trimmed by 0 bases and the J gene end by 8 bases; junction bases not matched to a gene: 4. Per the germline V gene, CDR1 is LNHNV and CDR2 is YYDKDF (reference sequence). CDR3 amino acids: CATSRDSGGAHEQFF. The CDR3 nucleotides read TGTGCCACCAGCAGAGACAGCGGGGGGGCACATGAGCAGTTCTTC.

This clone was seen more than once but under ten times. V usage is TRBV6-1 and J usage is TRBJ2-5, with TRBD2 identical over 9 bases. The CDR3 loop spans 15 amino acids. The V and J ends lost 4 bases and 2 bases, in that order; junction bases with no gene match: 5. Germline assignment: CDR1 MNHNS and CDR2 SASEGT. The CDR3 nucleotides are TGTGCCAGCAGTGTAGGTCTAGCGGGACAAGAGACCCAGTACTTC. This translates into CASSVGLAGQETQYF.

This rearrangement joins TRBV4-1 to TRBJ2-1; TRBD2 is a possible D gene (5 bases). The CDR3 is 18 amino acids. Per germline, CDR1 MGHRA and CDR2 YSYEKL. Between the trimmed V and J ends, which lost 0 bases and 0 bases, there was a span of 15 bases. The CDR3 DNA sequence: TGCGCCAGCAGCCAAGATCGGGAAGAGGGAAGCTCCTACAATGAGCAGTTCTTC. This sequence encodes CASSQDREEGSSYNEQFF.

This rearrangement joins TRBV5-1 to TRBJ1-1, with D uncertain. The CDR3 contains 15 residues. Germline CDR1 SGHRS, CDR2 YFSETQ. V gave up 4 bases and J gave up 2 bases, with 15 bases separating them. CDR3 loop: CASSRLGGSNTEAFF. CDR3 in DNA: TGCGCCAGCAGCCGTTTAGGCGGGAGTAACACTGAAGCTTTCTTT.

This clone was counted only a few times. CDR3 region: CAWSVDRNYGYTF. DNA of the CDR3: TGTGCCTGGAGTGTAGACAGGAACTATGGCTACACCTTC. The rearrangement links TRBV30 to TRBJ1-2; weak D call: TRBD1 (6 bases). CDR3 length: 13 residues. Germline V lookup: CDR1 GTSNPN, CDR2 SVGIG (reference sequence). Trimming took off 0 bases at V and 2 bases at J, with 7 bases between the two ends.

The CDR3 coding sequence is TGCGCCAGCAGCCAAGAGCCAGGGCCGGACTATGGCTACACCTTC. Translation: CASSQEPGPDYGYTF. The chain uses TRBV4-1 and TRBJ1-2, with TRBD1 as a possible D gene (5 bases). The germline V and J ends were trimmed by 0 bases and 3 bases, with 11 bases remaining between them. The germline CDR1 and CDR2 sequences are MGHRA and YSYEKL. CDR3 length equals 15 residues.

The V call is TRBV29-1, the J call TRBJ2-7, with D unresolved. V was pared by 7 bases and J by 3 bases, with 10 bases between. Germline CDR1 and CDR2: SQVTM and ANQGSEA. The CDR3 has 11 amino acids. The DNA of the CDR3 is TGCAGCGCCGCTCAGGTCTACGAGCAGTACTTC. Translation gives CSAAQVYEQYF.

In its sample, this clone was seen once. The chain couples TRBV7-9 to TRBJ2-1; 7 bases align to TRBD2. The CDR3 sequence is 12 residues long. Trimming took 4 bases from V and 6 from J; bases not matched to a gene: 0. Germline assignment: CDR1 SEHNR and CDR2 FQNEAQ (reference sequence). The chain's CDR3 is CASSSSGNEQFF. The DNA for the CDR3 is TGTGCCAGCAGCTCTAGCGGCAATGAGCAGTTCTTC.

This clone was seen only a few times. The chain is built from TRBV6-4 and TRBJ1-1; the D is unclear. V was pared by 4 bases and J by 1 base, with 7 bases between. The germline V gene has CDR1 MRHNA and CDR2 SNTAGT. CDR3 length: 13 residues. CDR3 sequence: CASSARENTEAFF. The CDR3 DNA is TGTGCCAGCAGTGCGAGGGAGAACACTGAAGCTTTCTTT.

This chain links TRBV11-3 with TRBJ2-7, with a weak D call TRBD1 (6 bases). This CDR3 has 11 residues. CDR1 is SGHNT, CDR2 YENEEA, per germline. Trimming took off 9 bases at V and 2 bases at J, with 8 bases between the two ends. CDR3 bases: TGTGCCAGTAAGGGGGCCTACGAGCAGTACTTC. Protein product: CASKGAYEQYF.

This clone showed up just once. J is TRBJ2-7 and V is TRBV11-3, with 8 bases aligning to TRBD1. From germline, CDR1 is SGHNT and CDR2 YENEEA. This CDR3 contains 13 residues. After removal of 5 bases from V and 2 bases from J, the junction contained 2 bases not matched to a gene. The CDR3 nucleotides read TGTGCCAGCAGCCCGGACAGGGCCTACGAGCAGTACTTC. Encoded protein: CASSPDRAYEQYF.